The rows below give T cell receptor beta chains drawn from one sample of a study of blood T cells in healthy people across ages. TCRdb independently ran MiXCR on the 5' RACE reads; one entry per CDR3 protein. The sample has 650,000 to 900,000 distinct CDR3 sequences, around 68% seen once; the top ten hold roughly 26%. Sample: blood. Receptors were obtained from a man aged 25 to 45 in good health. Both conserved end residues are part of each CDR3. D genes are given only for firm matches. Size is stated for part of the rows, as once, few or many counts, or as a class when the clone is expanded.

V: TRBV7-6; size: few; J: TRBJ2-4; D: -; DNA: TGTGCCAGCAGTCCTACCGGGACCACTTGGAGCCCCAAAAACATTCAGTACTTC; CDR3: CASSPTGTTWSPKNIQYF
V: TRBV7-2; size: many; J: TRBJ2-7; D: -; DNA: TGTGCCAGCAGCTCGGCAGCCGCTGAGCAGTACTTC; CDR3: CASSSAAAEQYF
V: TRBV28; size: -; J: TRBJ2-7; D: TRBD2; DNA: TGTGCCAGCAGTTTTGCGGGGGGGCCATCCTCCTACGAGCAGTACTTC; CDR3: CASSFAGGPSSYEQYF
V: TRBV3-1; size: -; J: TRBJ2-7; D: TRBD2; DNA: TGTGCCAGCAGCGGGGGGGAAAGCTCCTACGGGCAGTACTTC; CDR3: CASSGGESSYGQYF
V: TRBV6-6; size: -; J: TRBJ2-7; D: TRBD1; DNA: TGTGCCAGCATAGGGACAGACTACGAGCAGTACTTC; CDR3: CASIGTDYEQYF
V: TRBV28; size: -; J: TRBJ2-5; D: TRBD2; DNA: TGTGCCAGCAGAGTGGGGGGGGAAAACAATGAGCAGTACTTC; CDR3: CASRVGGENNEQYF
V: TRBV6-6; size: -; J: TRBJ2-3; D: -; DNA: TGTGCCAGCAGTACGACGATAGATACGCAGTATTTT; CDR3: CASSTTIDTQYF
V: TRBV29-1; size: -; J: TRBJ2-3; D: TRBD2; DNA: TGCAGCGTTCTAACTAGCGGGAGCACAGATACGCAGTATTTT; CDR3: CSVLTSGSTDTQYF
V: TRBV6-2/TRBV6-3; size: few; J: TRBJ2-1; D: -; DNA: TGTGCCAGCAGTCTGGACTACTCCTACAATGAGCAGTTCTTC; CDR3: CASSLDYSYNEQFF
V: TRBV7-2; size: few; J: TRBJ2-3; D: -; DNA: TGTGCCAGCAGCTTAGATCGGCTTAGCACAGATACGCAGTATTTT; CDR3: CASSLDRLSTDTQYF
V: TRBV20-1; size: -; J: TRBJ2-7; D: TRBD1; DNA: TGCAGTGCCAATAACAGGGGCTACGAGCAGTACTTC; CDR3: CSANNRGYEQYF
V: TRBV5-1; size: -; J: TRBJ2-1; D: -; DNA: TGCGCCAGCAGCACCCCTGGGGGCGATGAGCAGTTCTTC; CDR3: CASSTPGGDEQFF
V: TRBV2; size: -; J: TRBJ2-3; D: -; DNA: TGTGCCAGCAGTGAAGCGCGGGCAGGAACGCAGTATTTT; CDR3: CASSEARAGTQYF
V: TRBV21-1; size: -; J: TRBJ2-1; D: -; DNA: TGTGCCAGCAGCAACTCTCCTCAGGCTTCCTACAATGAGCAGTTCTTC; CDR3: CASSNSPQASYNEQFF
V: TRBV12-3/TRBV12-4; size: -; J: TRBJ2-1; D: TRBD1; DNA: TGTGCCAGCAATTTGGATGGACAGGGGGGTCTGGATGAGCAGTTCTTC; CDR3: CASNLDGQGGLDEQFF
V: TRBV7-8; size: few; J: TRBJ2-7; D: TRBD1; DNA: TGTGCCAGCAGCTTAGCGGGACAGGGGGCCGGCTACGAGCAGTACTTC; CDR3: CASSLAGQGAGYEQYF
V: TRBV12-3/TRBV12-4; size: -; J: TRBJ1-1; D: -; DNA: TGTGCCAGCAGTTTTTGGGCAGGGACCACTGAAGCTTTCTTT; CDR3: CASSFWAGTTEAFF
V: TRBV4-3; size: -; J: TRBJ2-7; D: -; DNA: TGCGCCAGCAGCCAAGAGGGCAGGCCTTGGGATGAGCAGTACTTC; CDR3: CASSQEGRPWDEQYF
V: TRBV7-7; size: -; J: TRBJ1-1; D: TRBD1; DNA: TGTGCTAGCACCGAAGGGACAGGGGGAAACACTGAAGCTTTCTTT; CDR3: CASTEGTGGNTEAFF
V: TRBV11-2; size: once; J: TRBJ2-7; D: -; DNA: TGTGCCAGCAGCCTGTGGGGGGCTGACTACGAGCAGTACTTC; CDR3: CASSLWGADYEQYF
V: TRBV7-3; size: once; J: TRBJ2-5; D: -; DNA: TGTGCCAGCAGCTTAAGTATTACGGAGACCCAGTACTTC; CDR3: CASSLSITETQYF
V: TRBV20-1; size: -; J: TRBJ2-5; D: -; DNA: TGCAGTGCCCCGCCCTACAGTGGGCAGGCGGAGGAGACCCAGTACTTC; CDR3: CSAPPYSGQAEETQYF
V: TRBV5-1; size: -; J: TRBJ1-1; D: -; DNA: TGCGCCAGCAGCCAAGGCCTGGGAACAATGAACACTGAAGCTTTCTTT; CDR3: CASSQGLGTMNTEAFF
V: TRBV14; size: -; J: TRBJ2-1; D: -; DNA: TGTGCCAGCAGCCAAGATTGGAGGGCCGATGAGCAGTTCTTC; CDR3: CASSQDWRADEQFF
V: TRBV20-1; size: few; J: TRBJ2-5; D: -; DNA: TGCAGTGCTACGGTCAGGGAGACCCAGTACTTC; CDR3: CSATVRETQYF
V: TRBV12-3/TRBV12-4; size: few; J: TRBJ1-1; D: TRBD1; DNA: TGTGCCAGCAGTTTGGAGACAGGGGGCTACACTGAAGCTTTCTTT; CDR3: CASSLETGGYTEAFF
V: TRBV5-1; size: -; J: TRBJ2-3; D: -; DNA: TGCGCCAGCAGCTTGGAAGGGACGGTGAGCACAGATACGCAGTATTTT; CDR3: CASSLEGTVSTDTQYF
V: TRBV5-6; size: few; J: TRBJ2-7; D: -; DNA: TGTGCCAGCGGTAGACAGAACTACGAGCAGTACTTC; CDR3: CASGRQNYEQYF
V: TRBV6-1; size: -; J: TRBJ2-3; D: -; DNA: TGTGCCAGCAGTGTCGACCTCGCAGATACGCAGTATTTT; CDR3: CASSVDLADTQYF
V: TRBV20-1; size: -; J: TRBJ1-1; D: TRBD1; DNA: TGCAGTGCCCCAACCCGACAGGGGATTACTGAAGCTTTCTTT; CDR3: CSAPTRQGITEAFF
V: TRBV4-2; size: -; J: TRBJ2-5; D: -; DNA: TGTGCCAGCAGCCCAGGGGACTTCGACGGTTCCAATGAGCAGTACTTC; CDR3: CASSPGDFDGSNEQYF
V: TRBV15; size: -; J: TRBJ2-7; D: TRBD2; DNA: TGTGCCACCAGCAGAGGGGGAGGGATATCCTACGAGCAGTACTTC; CDR3: CATSRGGGISYEQYF
V: TRBV12-3/TRBV12-4; size: few; J: TRBJ1-2; D: -; DNA: TGTGCCAGCAGTTTATTCCTGCCAGGGGAGGGAGGCTACACCTTC; CDR3: CASSLFLPGEGGYTF
V: TRBV7-2; size: -; J: TRBJ2-5; D: TRBD2; DNA: TGTGCCAGCAGCTTAGCGGGGGGGGAACAAGAGACCCAGTACTTC; CDR3: CASSLAGGEQETQYF
V: TRBV29-1; size: -; J: TRBJ1-1; D: -; DNA: TGCAGCGGCCGTATGGGGGGTCGGACCACTGAAGCTTTCTTT; CDR3: CSGRMGGRTTEAFF
V: TRBV20-1; size: -; J: TRBJ2-3; D: TRBD2; DNA: TGCAGTGCTAGAGATAGGACTAGCGGGGGGACCACAGATACGCAGTATTTT; CDR3: CSARDRTSGGTTDTQYF
V: TRBV25-1; size: -; J: TRBJ1-1; D: TRBD1; DNA: TGTGCCAGCAGTCCGACAGGGTTGGGGGCTTTCTTT; CDR3: CASSPTGLGAFF
V: TRBV7-8; size: once; J: TRBJ2-5; D: TRBD2; DNA: TGTGCCAGCAAGCCGGGGGGTGGGGAGACCCAGTACTTC; CDR3: CASKPGGGETQYF
V: TRBV24-1; size: few; J: TRBJ2-3; D: -; DNA: TGTGCCACCAGTCCGGGACATAGCACAGATACGCAGTATTTT; CDR3: CATSPGHSTDTQYF
V: TRBV6-2/TRBV6-3; size: few; J: TRBJ2-1; D: TRBD1; DNA: TGTGCCAGCAGTAGCCGAAGACAGGGGCATGAGCAGTTCTTC; CDR3: CASSSRRQGHEQFF
V: TRBV10-3; size: -; J: TRBJ1-1; D: -; DNA: TGTGCCATCAGTGAGAGGGTGTTGGACACTGAAGCTTTCTTT; CDR3: CAISERVLDTEAFF
V: TRBV3-1; size: few; J: TRBJ2-7; D: -; DNA: TGTGCCAGCAGCATACTTCGGGGCAGAGCCTACGAGCAGTACTTC; CDR3: CASSILRGRAYEQYF
V: TRBV11-3; size: -; J: TRBJ2-1; D: -; DNA: TGTGCCAGCAGCTTAGAAGACCCGTGGGGTACGAATGAGCAGTTCTTC; CDR3: CASSLEDPWGTNEQFF
V: TRBV7-9; size: -; J: TRBJ1-1; D: -; DNA: TGTGCCAGCAGCCGCTCGGGCTATGAAGCTTTCTTT; CDR3: CASSRSGYEAFF
V: TRBV12-3/TRBV12-4; size: -; J: TRBJ2-3; D: -; DNA: TGTGCCAGCAGTTTCCGCCGCGGTAGTACAGATACGCAGTATTTT; CDR3: CASSFRRGSTDTQYF
V: TRBV12-3/TRBV12-4; size: -; J: TRBJ1-6; D: TRBD1; DNA: TGTGCCAGCAGCACCGACAGGGAGAATTCACCCCTCCACTTT; CDR3: CASSTDRENSPLHF